The clone carrying this TCR beta chain was recorded once. The record originates from a study of blood T cell repertoires in COVID-19. On the study more broadly: Acute and convalescent COVID-19 samples came from the United States, Italy and Spain.

Per the authors' pipeline: It was from reference gene primer amplification that nucleated cell counts were estimated. Libraries were prepared by immunoSEQ multiplex PCR; TCRdb keeps only in-frame clonotypes and omits some of them. V and J calls and clone size are as listed in that table; D and trimming were resolved from the DNA. The profile covers about 120,000 clones, with about 85% appearing a single time and approximately 11% taken by the ten largest. Germline loops: CDR1 MNHNS, CDR2 SASEGT. V lost 0 bases to trimming and J lost 4 bases, with 10 bases between them. The CDR3 consists of 15 residues.

The specimen sequenced was peripheral blood. This receptor was obtained from a man older than 75 with acute or convalescent COVID-19. The J gene is TRBJ1-3, the V gene TRBV6-1; unclear D gene. The CDR3 is CASSEAAVRGNTIYF. The CDR3 region has the DNA TGTGCCAGCAGTGAAGCGGCCGTCAGAGGAAACACCATATATTTT.